This note documents a single T cell receptor beta chain sequence. Its antigen is currently unknown. Authors' data handling: Filtering of immunoSEQ junctional sequences could not match full-length read filtering. Profiling relied on immunoSEQ multiplex PCR, and the TCRdb table lists in-frame clones only, not all of them. V, J and clone size derive from that table, while D and trimming were established from the DNA sequence. The table shows approximately 2,300,000 clones, with around 92% occurring only once. These data belong to a study of shared clonotypes between healthy human individuals. Study-wide points: Relative to memory subsets, naive subsets generally showed larger estimated richness. The authors expected sequencing depth to affect clonotype sharing among donors.

This CDR3 contains 13 residues. The V gene lost 1 base and the J gene lost 3 bases, with 7 bases spanning the gap. The germline CDR1 and CDR2 sequences are LNHDA and SQIVND (reference sequence). The chain employs TRBV19 and TRBJ2-7; the D gene could be TRBD1 or TRBD2 (5 bases each). The sequence was collected from a man aged 18 to 30 in good health. Some clones in this sample may be carry-over from other donors' samples. The sample taken for sequencing was naive CD4+ T cells from PBMCs. The subset here: CD45RA+ positively selected. CDR3 region: CASSIAGGYEQYF. In DNA, the CDR3 is TGTGCCAGTAGTATAGCTGGGGGCTACGAGCAGTACTTC.